A selection of T cell receptor beta chains follows, all from one sample in a study of T cell responses to AZD1222 COVID-19 vaccine. Clones were read by immunoSEQ multiplex PCR, and TCRdb kept only the in-frame ones, dropping some. The table has some 140,000 clones, more than 85% seen once; the top ten hold under 2%. The specimen comprised peripheral blood, sampled 28 days after the second AZD1222 dose. Receptors originate from an adult who received the AZD1222 COVID-19 vaccine. Both conserved end residues are part of each CDR3. Fields, in order: clone size, D gene, V gene, J gene, CDR3 DNA, CDR3 protein. The D gene is left open where the match is weak. Clone size is stated in some rows and not others, as once, few, many or a class when expanded.

>-|-|TRBV30|TRBJ2-3
TGTGCCTGGGCCCGTAGGGCCTCCGATACGCAGTATTTT
CAWARRASDTQYF
>-|TRBD2|TRBV4-3|TRBJ2-3
TGCGCCAGCAGTCAAAGGTCCGTGGGGGGGATCCCAGATACGCAGTATTTT
CASSQRSVGGIPDTQYF
>once|-|TRBV29-1|TRBJ1-1
TGCAGCGTCGGACAGCAAACGGACACTGAAGCTTTCTTT
CSVGQQTDTEAFF
>once|-|TRBV3-1/TRBV3-2|TRBJ2-3
TGTGCCAGCAGCCAGGGATCTTCTAGCACAGATACGCAGTATTTT
CASSQGSSSTDTQYF
>-|TRBD2|TRBV6-5|TRBJ2-1
TGTGCCAGCAGTCTGGGAGCGGGGGGGGTCAATGAGCAGTTCTTC
CASSLGAGGVNEQFF
>-|-|TRBV6-1|TRBJ1-1
TGTGCCAGCAGTGGAGGAGACAGGACCGGACGGACTGAAGCTTTCTTT
CASSGGDRTGRTEAFF
>-|-|TRBV30|TRBJ1-2
TGTGCCTGGAGTGTACAGAACCACTATGGCTACACCTTC
CAWSVQNHYGYTF
>-|TRBD2|TRBV24-1|TRBJ2-1
TGTGCCACCAGTGAGACTAGCGGGAGAATAGATGAGCAGTTCTTC
CATSETSGRIDEQFF
>-|TRBD1|TRBV2|TRBJ2-2
TGTGCCAGCAGTGACCTCGGGACAGGGAAAAAGCCGAGGGAGAGCACCGGGGAGCTGTTTTTT
CASSDLGTGKKPRESTGELFF
>-|-|TRBV19|TRBJ1-5
TGTGCCAGTAGTAACCAGGGCACGAATAGCAATCAGCCCCAGCATTTT
CASSNQGTNSNQPQHF
>-|-|TRBV7-9|TRBJ2-1
TGTGCCAGCAGCTTAGACGTTGGTGAGCAGTTCTTC
CASSLDVGEQFF
>-|TRBD2|TRBV27|TRBJ2-3
TGTGCCAGCAGTTTAGTAGCGGGAGCAGATACGCAGTATTTT
CASSLVAGADTQYF
>-|-|TRBV6-2/TRBV6-3|TRBJ1-6
TGTGCTAGCAGTTACACCGGACATCTCTTGAATTCACCCCTCCACTTT
CASSYTGHLLNSPLHF
>-|TRBD1|TRBV10-3|TRBJ1-1
TGTGCCATCACCAGGGGGGGAGATACTGAAGCTTTCTTT
CAITRGGDTEAFF
>-|TRBD1|TRBV5-1|TRBJ1-1
TGCGCCAGCAGCTTCCAGGGGGCGCGAACTGAAGCTTTCTTT
CASSFQGARTEAFF
>-|-|TRBV3-1/TRBV3-2|TRBJ2-2
TGTGCCAGCACCCAGTGGGGGGCCGGGGAGCTGTTTTTT
CASTQWGAGELFF
>-|TRBD2|TRBV6-2/TRBV6-3|TRBJ2-1
TGTGCCAGCAGTTACCAACCTAGCGGGAGAGCCGTCAATGAGCAGTTCTTC
CASSYQPSGRAVNEQFF
>-|-|TRBV4-1|TRBJ2-4
TGCGCCAGCAGCCAAGAGGGAACGGGGGAGTTCGCCAAAAACATTCAGTACTTC
CASSQEGTGEFAKNIQYF
>-|TRBD2|TRBV5-1|TRBJ2-1
TGCGCCAGCAGCTTGTGGGGGGGAGAGATGAATGAGCAGTTCTTC
CASSLWGGEMNEQFF
>-|-|TRBV28|TRBJ2-2
TGTGCCAGCAGACCTTCGGGCGGGGAGCTGTTTTTT
CASRPSGGELFF
>-|TRBD1|TRBV7-9|TRBJ1-4
TGTGCCAGCAGCTTAAGGGACAGCTCTGAAAAACTGTTTTTT
CASSLRDSSEKLFF
>-|TRBD1|TRBV29-1|TRBJ1-2
TGCAGCGGGGCAGGGGGGGATGGCTACACCTTC
CSGAGGDGYTF
>-|TRBD1|TRBV10-3|TRBJ1-6
TGTGCCATCAGATCCGGGACAGGATATAATTCACCCCTCCACTTT
CAIRSGTGYNSPLHF
>-|-|TRBV5-1|TRBJ2-3
TGCGCCAGCAGCTTGGAGGGGAGCACAGATACGCAGTATTTT
CASSLEGSTDTQYF
>-|TRBD1|TRBV5-8|TRBJ1-5
TGTGCCAGCAGCTTGACGGGGCAGGGGGTAAATCAGCCCCAGCATTTT
CASSLTGQGVNQPQHF
>-|-|TRBV27|TRBJ1-1
TGTGCCAGCAGTTCATCTTCGGCCCCGAACACTGAAGCTTTCTTT
CASSSSSAPNTEAFF
>-|-|TRBV11-2|TRBJ1-3
TGTGCCAGCAGCTTAGTGGGTCACTCTGGAAACACCATATATTTT
CASSLVGHSGNTIYF
>-|-|TRBV6-5|TRBJ1-1
TGTGCCAGCAGCCCCCCTTTGGAGAACACTGAAGCTTTCTTT
CASSPPLENTEAFF
>-|TRBD1|TRBV18|TRBJ2-6
TGTGCCAGCTCACCACGAGGGACAGGGGCTGGGGCCAACGTCCTGACTTTC
CASSPRGTGAGANVLTF
>-|TRBD2|TRBV19|TRBJ2-1
TGTGCCAGTAGTAAGTTGGGGGGGGTCCACAATGAGCAGTTCTTC
CASSKLGGVHNEQFF
>-|TRBD1|TRBV5-6|TRBJ1-2
TGTGCCAGCAGCTTGGAGGGACAGCTTAACTATGGCTACACCTTC
CASSLEGQLNYGYTF
>-|-|TRBV3-1/TRBV3-2|TRBJ1-6
TGTGCCAGCAGCCCGGAGGGTGGGGGGGCTTCACCCCTCCACTTT
CASSPEGGGASPLHF
>-|-|TRBV7-2|TRBJ1-2
TGTGCCAGCAACTATCGGTCGACGGGCTATGGCTACACCTTC
CASNYRSTGYGYTF
>once|-|TRBV28|TRBJ1-6
TGTGCCAGCAGAAAAGGGGGGTCACCCCTCCACTTT
CASRKGGSPLHF
>-|-|TRBV18|TRBJ2-2
TGTGCCAGCTCACCGTCGGGGGCCGGGGAGCTGTTTTTT
CASSPSGAGELFF
>-|-|TRBV3-1/TRBV3-2|TRBJ1-2
TGTGCCAGCAGCCAAGGGACAGACTATGGCTACACCTTC
CASSQGTDYGYTF
>-|-|TRBV7-6|TRBJ1-4
TGTGCCAGCAGCCTGGACCTCGGAGAAAAACTGTTTTTT
CASSLDLGEKLFF
>-|-|TRBV5-6|TRBJ2-1
TGTGCCAGCAGCTTGGGCCTATCGAAGTTCTTC
CASSLGLSKFF
>-|-|TRBV11-2|TRBJ1-3
TGTGCCAGCAGCCGCACAGGGAAGGCTGGAAACACCATATATTTT
CASSRTGKAGNTIYF
>few|-|TRBV19|TRBJ1-2
TGTGCCAGTAGTATTGCCGGGAGTTCTTATGGCTACACCTTC
CASSIAGSSYGYTF
>once|-|TRBV9|TRBJ2-1
TGTGCCAGCAGCCCCTCGCCGGGACAACTATACAATGAGCAGTTCTTC
CASSPSPGQLYNEQFF
>-|-|TRBV7-9|TRBJ1-6
TGTGCCAGCAGCTCCCTCACGGCCTATAATTCACCCCTCCACTTT
CASSSLTAYNSPLHF
>-|TRBD2|TRBV29-1|TRBJ2-5
TGCAGCGTTTCCCCGGGACTAGCGACCGTTCAAGAGACCCAGTACTTC
CSVSPGLATVQETQYF
>once|TRBD2|TRBV10-3|TRBJ2-1
TGTGCCATCAGCCGAGAGACTAGCGGGCCGGCGAATGAGCAGTTCTTC
CAISRETSGPANEQFF
>-|TRBD1|TRBV12-5|TRBJ1-1
TGTGCTAGTGGTTCCCCTGAGGCAGGGGGGATTGAAGCTTTCTTT
CASGSPEAGGIEAFF
>-|-|TRBV7-9|TRBJ1-4
TGTGCCAGCAGCTTAGCTTTGGGGCAGGGCCGGGAAAAACTGTTTTTT
CASSLALGQGREKLFF
>-|-|TRBV5-1|TRBJ2-7
TGCGCCAGCAGCTTGAACCGGGTCCACGAGCAGTACTTC
CASSLNRVHEQYF
>-|-|TRBV6-5|TRBJ1-4
TGTGCCAGCAGTTACCCTAGTGGAGAAAAACTGTTTTTT
CASSYPSGEKLFF
>once|TRBD2|TRBV7-3|TRBJ2-1
TGTGCCAGCAGCTTATCTAGCGGGCCCAAAGAGCAGTTCTTC
CASSLSSGPKEQFF
>-|TRBD2|TRBV30|TRBJ2-1
TGTGCCTGGAGTCGGTGGGAGGGCTACAATGAGCAGTTCTTC
CAWSRWEGYNEQFF
>-|-|TRBV24-1|TRBJ1-2
TGTGCCACCAGTGACCCCCGGGCAGCCACATATGGCTACACCTTC
CATSDPRAATYGYTF